The 5 T cell receptor beta chains reported below all come from one sample, sequenced in a study of control samples from healthy donors and cancer patients. The method was immunoSEQ multiplex PCR; TCRdb's version includes in-frame clones alone and lacks a portion of them. The data show approximately 120,000 clones, 70% to 90% seen once. The sequencing input was blood. These receptors all stem from a man aged 55 to 70 in good health.

The V call is TRBV7-3, the J call TRBJ1-6; 8 bases map to TRBD1. The junction had 10 bases not matched to a gene; V was cut back by 5 bases and J by 10 bases. The CDR3 length is 15 residues. The germline V gene has CDR1 SGHTA and CDR2 FQGTGA. CDR3 protein: CASSQVGTGSSPLHF. DNA of the CDR3: TGTGCCAGCAGCCAGGTGGGGACAGGCTCCTCACCCCTCCACTTT. Supplemented by reference TRBV7-3 and TRBJ1-6, the full variable domain reads GAGVSQTPSNKVTEKGKYVELRCDPISGHTALYWYRQSLGQGPEFLIYFQGTGAADDSGLPNDRFFAVRPEGSVSTLKIQRTERGDSAVYLCASSQVGTGSSPLHFGNGTRLTVT.

The rearrangement joins TRBV10-3 to TRBJ1-3, with 7 bases matching TRBD1. Germline V gives CDR1 ENHRY, CDR2 SYGVKD. V shed 5 bases and J 8 bases; nucleotides not matched to a gene: 15. CDR3 length: 16 amino acids. The CDR3 sequence: CAISSRQGRGADTIYF. The CDR3 DNA sequence: TGTGCCATCAGTTCCCGACAGGGCCGAGGAGCGGACACCATATATTTT.

This clone was seen only once. The rearrangement joins TRBV18 to TRBJ2-7; TRBD1 agrees at 8 bases. This CDR3 is built from 15 residues. V trimming: 6 bases; J trimming: 3 bases; junction bases outside the gene matches: 10. The germline V gene encodes CDR1 KGHSH and CDR2 LQKENI. The CDR3 sequence: CASSLRTGTGYEQYF. In nucleotides, the CDR3 is TGTGCCAGCTCTCTTAGGACAGGGACAGGCTACGAGCAGTACTTC.

The V and J genes are TRBV10-1 and TRBJ1-6; TRBD1 matches 11 bases. Trimming took 8 bases from V and 1 from J; bases not matched to a gene: 13. Germline CDR1 WNHNN, CDR2 SYGVQD (reference sequence). The CDR3 spans 19 residues. The CDR3 sequence is CASSPPGQGEGSYNSPLHF. DNA for the CDR3: TGCGCCAGCTCTCCTCCGGGACAGGGGGAGGGGTCCTATAATTCACCCCTCCACTTT.

This rearrangement joins TRBV5-4 to TRBJ1-1; 7 bases fit TRBD1. This CDR3 is built from 15 residues. With V trimmed by 5 bases and J by 1 base, 8 bases remained unmatched. The germline V gene encodes CDR1 SGHNT and CDR2 YYREEE (reference sequence). CDR3 amino acids: CASSFGQEGNTEAFF. The CDR3 nucleotides are TGTGCCAGCAGTTTCGGACAGGAGGGGAACACTGAAGCTTTCTTT. The full variable domain, completed using reference TRBV5-4 and TRBJ1-1, is ETGVTQSPTHLIKTRGQQVTLRCSSQSGHNTVSWYQQALGQGPQFIFQYYREEENGRGNFPPRFSGLQFPNYSSELNVNALELDDSALYLCASSFGQEGNTEAFFGQGTRLTVV.